This T cell receptor (beta chain) was recovered during a study of shared clonotypes between healthy human individuals. V lost 2 bases and J lost 2; bases outside the gene matches: 7. The CDR3 has 16 amino acids. Per germline, CDR1 SGHNT and CDR2 YYREEE (reference sequence). Repertoires were generated with immunoSEQ multiplex PCR, while TCRdb's copy carries only in-frame clones and drops some. The table includes 1 million to 1.3 million clones, approximately 80% detected once. The receptor was isolated from a man between 18 and 35 years old in good health. Some clones in this sample may be carry-over from other donors' samples. What was sequenced was memory CD4+ T cells from PBMCs. Described subset: CD45RA-negative fraction. V and J are TRBV5-4 and TRBJ2-3; 8 bases align to TRBD2. The CDR3 sequence is CASSFPGGGSTDTQYF. The CDR3 DNA reads as TGTGCCAGCAGCTTCCCGGGAGGGGGATCCACAGATACGCAGTATTTT.